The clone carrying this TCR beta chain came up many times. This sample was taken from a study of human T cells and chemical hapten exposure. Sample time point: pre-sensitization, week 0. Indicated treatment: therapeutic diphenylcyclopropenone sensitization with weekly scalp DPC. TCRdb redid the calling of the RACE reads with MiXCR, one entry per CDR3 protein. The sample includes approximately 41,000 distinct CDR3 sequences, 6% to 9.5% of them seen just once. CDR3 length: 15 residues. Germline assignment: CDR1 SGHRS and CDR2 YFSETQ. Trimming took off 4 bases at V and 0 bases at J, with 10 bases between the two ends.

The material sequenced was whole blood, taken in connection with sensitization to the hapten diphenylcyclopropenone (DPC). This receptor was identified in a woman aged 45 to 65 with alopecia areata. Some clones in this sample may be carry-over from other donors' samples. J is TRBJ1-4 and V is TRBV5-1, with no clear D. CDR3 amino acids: CASSRGPPTNEKLFF. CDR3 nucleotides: TGCGCCAGCAGCCGTGGGCCTCCAACTAATGAAAAACTGTTTTTT.